Shown below are 18 T cell receptor beta chains from a single sample sequenced in a study of technical replicates of blood from a few donors. TCRdb keeps only in-frame clones here, not all; method: immunoSEQ multiplex PCR. The table includes some 94,000 clones, 90% to 97% detected once. Source material: T cells isolated from PBMCs. The receptors were gathered from a human donor in good health.

This sequence joins TRBV6-4 and TRBJ2-1, with 7 bases matching TRBD2. Germline CDR1 is MRHNA and CDR2 is SNTAGT. J gave up 7 bases and V 4 bases, and 7 bases lay outside the gene matches. The CDR3 loop spans 14 amino acids. CDR3 sequence (DNA): TGTGCCAGCAGTGTTAGCGGACTAGGGAATGAGCAGTTCTTC. This sequence encodes CASSVSGLGNEQFF.

V is TRBV7-3 and J is TRBJ2-5; 7 nucleotides agree with TRBD1. The CDR3 is 15 residues long. Germline assignment: CDR1 SGHTA and CDR2 FQGTGA. The V gene end was trimmed by 5 bases and the J gene end by 5 bases; junction bases not matched to a gene: 11. For the CDR3, the DNA is TGTGCCAGCAGCGTCCGAGGACAGGCTTTTGAGACCCAGTACTTC. It is translated as CASSVRGQAFETQYF. The complete variable domain, with remaining parts taken from reference TRBV7-3 and TRBJ2-5, reads GAGVSQTPSNKVTEKGKYVELRCDPISGHTALYWYRQSLGQGPEFLIYFQGTGAADDSGLPNDRFFAVRPEGSVSTLKIQRTERGDSAVYLCASSVRGQAFETQYFGPGTRLLVL.

This CDR3 reads CASSPGTSVETQYF. CDR3 coding DNA: TGTGCCAGCAGCCCCGGGACTAGCGTGGAGACCCAGTACTTC. This sequence joins TRBV5-4 and TRBJ2-5; 10 bases align to TRBD2. The CDR3 runs 14 residues. The V and J ends lost 4 bases and 5 bases, in that order; junction bases with no gene match: 5. CDR1 is SGHNT and CDR2 is YYREEE in the germline V gene (reference sequence).

The rearrangement joins TRBV27 to TRBJ1-2; TRBD1 matches 7 bases. Trimming cost V 5 bases and J 3 bases; bases outside gene matches: 6. CDR3 length equals 14 residues. The V gene's germline CDR1 is MNHEY and CDR2 SMNVEV (reference sequence). The CDR3 reads CASSPLQGDYGYTF. For the CDR3, the DNA is TGTGCCAGCAGTCCATTGCAGGGGGACTATGGCTACACCTTC.

This clone has a single count. V gene TRBV30 combines with J gene TRBJ2-2; 11 bases agree with TRBD2. This CDR3 region has 16 residues. In germline, CDR1 is GTSNPN, CDR2 SVGIG (reference sequence). Germline trimming cut 4 bases from V and 5 bases from J; bases unmatched to any gene: 9. This CDR3 reads CAWIPSSGRETGELFF. CDR3 nucleotide sequence: TGTGCCTGGATTCCCAGTAGCGGGAGGGAGACCGGGGAGCTGTTTTTT.

The chain couples TRBV7-2 to TRBJ2-7; 9 bases map to TRBD1. Trimming removed 1 base from V and 3 bases from J; junction bases left unmatched: 1. The CDR3 runs to 14 residues. Per germline, CDR1 SGHTA and CDR2 FQGNSA. CDR3 coding DNA: TGTGCCAGCAGCTTAGACAGGGGGCTCTACGAGCAGTACTTC. It yields the protein CASSLDRGLYEQYF.

V and J are TRBV7-2 and TRBJ2-3; no reliable D call. The CDR3 extends over 15 amino acids. Between the trimmed V and J ends, which lost 2 bases and 0 bases, there was a span of 9 bases. The germline V gene has CDR1 SGHTA and CDR2 FQGNSA. The CDR3 reads CASSLHGQSTDTQYF. As DNA, the CDR3 is TGTGCCAGCAGCTTACATGGGCAGAGCACAGATACGCAGTATTTT.

This clone was seen just once. The chain carries TRBV27 and TRBJ2-7; possibly TRBD1 for D (5 bases). The germline V gene encodes CDR1 MNHEY and CDR2 SMNVEV (reference sequence). The V end lost 2 bases, the J end lost 2 bases, and 13 bases lay between the germline ends. This CDR3 has 15 amino acids. CDR3 amino acids: CASSLTGTLPYEQYF. CDR3 sequence (DNA): TGTGCCAGCAGTTTAACAGGAACACTCCCCTACGAGCAGTACTTC.

The rearrangement links TRBV29-1 to TRBJ1-4, with TRBD1 as a possible D gene (6 bases). The CDR3 is made up of 15 amino acids. Trimming removed 3 bases from V and 2 bases from J, with 13 bases in between. Per germline, CDR1 SQVTM and CDR2 ANQGSEA. The CDR3 region has the DNA TGCAGCGTTGAGGGGGGGGCGGATACTAATGAAAAACTGTTTTTT. Amino acid sequence: CSVEGGADTNEKLFF.

The chain carries TRBV6-1 and TRBJ2-7; the D gene is possibly TRBD2 (6 bases). The germline CDR1 and CDR2 sequences are MNHNS and SASEGT. CDR3 length equals 14 residues. With 2 bases removed from V and 3 bases from J, the gap between germline ends came to 11 bases. This CDR3 is CASSEHGGDYEQYF. CDR3 sequence (DNA): TGTGCCAGCAGTGAACACGGAGGGGACTACGAGCAGTACTTC.

This chain uses TRBV27 with TRBJ2-2; TRBD2 agrees at 8 bases. The V and J ends lost 7 bases and 5 bases, in that order; junction bases with no gene match: 12. CDR1 and CDR2 (germline): MNHEY, SMNVEV (reference sequence). The CDR3 consists of 16 residues. CDR3 protein: CASTRGSGGGTGELFF. The CDR3 nucleotides read TGTGCCAGCACCCGCGGGTCGGGAGGGGGGACCGGGGAGCTGTTTTTT.

The rearrangement uses TRBV7-9 and TRBJ1-2; D ambiguous. Germline CDR1 SEHNR, CDR2 FQNEAQ (reference sequence). Trimming took off 1 base at V and 2 bases at J, with 8 bases between the two ends. The CDR3 covers 14 residues. The CDR3 sequence is CASSLGGNNYGYTF. In nucleotides, the CDR3 is TGTGCCAGCAGCTTAGGAGGGAACAACTATGGCTACACCTTC.

The rearrangement links TRBV2 to TRBJ1-2; 8 nucleotides align to TRBD1. V gave up 2 bases and J gave up 6 bases; unmatched junction bases: 5. This CDR3 is 14 amino acids long. The germline V gene encodes CDR1 SNHLY and CDR2 FYNNEI. CDR3 region: CASSETGGRDGYTF. Written as DNA, the CDR3 is TGTGCCAGCAGTGAAACAGGGGGTCGAGATGGCTACACCTTC.

The chain carries TRBV25-1 and TRBJ1-5; possibly TRBD1 for D (5 bases). CDR1 and CDR2 from the germline V gene are MGHDK and SYGVNS. The CDR3 sequence is 12 residues long. V lost 6 bases to trimming and J lost 4 bases, with 7 bases between them. The chain's CDR3 is CASRGQNQPQHF. CDR3 coding DNA: TGTGCCAGCAGGGGGCAAAATCAGCCCCAGCATTTT.

CDR3 sequence (DNA): TGCGCCAGCAGCATTTACACTAGCGGGACGGCAGATACGCAGTATTTT. This translates into CASSIYTSGTADTQYF. V is TRBV5-1 and J is TRBJ2-3, with TRBD2 identical over 10 bases. CDR1 and CDR2 from the germline V gene are SGHRS and YFSETQ. The CDR3 is 16 amino acids. Losses at the gene ends were 4 bases for V and 4 bases for J; bases not matched to a gene: 9.

The gene calls are TRBV7-2 and TRBJ1-1; 7 bases fit TRBD1. Germline CDR1 SGHTA, CDR2 FQGNSA. This CDR3 comprises 15 residues. V lost 5 bases and J lost 2; bases outside the gene matches: 8. The DNA of the CDR3 is TGTGCCAGCAGCATCTCGGGACAGAGAAACACTGAAGCTTTCTTT. Protein: CASSISGQRNTEAFF.

The chain carries TRBV9 and TRBJ2-1; 9 bases agree with TRBD1. V lost 1 base and J lost 9; bases outside the gene matches: 8. This CDR3 has 15 residues. Per the germline V gene, CDR1 is SGDLS and CDR2 is YYNGEE. DNA of the CDR3: TGTGCCAGCAGCGTATCAGGGGGACAGGGCGGTGAGCAGTTCTTC. It codes for CASSVSGGQGGEQFF.

The genes are TRBV6-6 and TRBJ2-7, with 8 bases aligning to TRBD1. The CDR3 runs 14 residues. The junction had 7 bases not matched to a gene; V was cut back by 6 bases and J by 3 bases. Per germline, CDR1 MNHNY and CDR2 SVGAGI (reference sequence). The CDR3 is CASSSGTGRYEQYF. The CDR3 bases are TGTGCCAGCAGCTCCGGGACAGGTCGCTACGAGCAGTACTTC.